Listed here is a single TCR beta chain. Libraries were prepared by immunoSEQ multiplex PCR; TCRdb keeps only in-frame clonotypes and omits some of them. The table records some 16,000 clones, approximately 83% of them present only once. These data belong to a study of OX40 agonist ivuxolimab in advanced cancers. The CDR3 contains 15 residues. CDR1 is KGHSH, CDR2 LQKENI, per germline. Sequences were derived from CD4+ or CD8+ T cells sorted from blood, sampled in a trial of the OX40 agonist ivuxolimab. This clonotype originated in an adult with an advanced solid tumor such as melanoma, head and neck, liver or kidney cancer. This sequence joins TRBV18 and TRBJ2-5; D ambiguous. The DNA end lines up better with TRBJ2-7; the J call may be wrong. The CDR3 DNA sequence: TGTGCCAGCTCACCACGTAAAGAGTCCTCCTACGAGCAGTACTTC. It yields the protein CASSPRKESSYEQYF.